The TCR beta chain described here comes from a study of blood T cells in healthy people across ages. Together with a sample-barcoded 5' primer, a J-beta primer mix was included in a second PCR lasting roughly 6 to 12 cycles. A single record per CDR3 protein comes from TCRdb applying MiXCR to the 5' RACE reads. The profile covers 720,000 or so distinct CDR3 sequences, with 40% to 50% appearing a single time and around 30% taken by the ten largest. Study outcomes and limitations: Naive and antigen-experienced cells could not be conclusively compared, given unsorted PBMCs. While age rose, TCR beta diversity per million T cells dropped in a roughly linear way. Long-lived and aged donors differed, with more naive CD4+ cells and higher diversity in the long-lived.

CDR3 length equals 14 residues. V shed 8 bases and J shed 3 bases, with 16 bases lying between them. The V gene's germline CDR1 is MNHEY and CDR2 SMNVEV (reference sequence). For this clonotype: Its cognate antigen is unknown.

The chain employs TRBV27 and TRBJ2-5, with D possibly TRBD2 on 6 matching bases. The specimen sequenced was blood. This receptor was taken from a man aged 80 or over in good health. The DNA of the CDR3 is TGTGCCAGCCGGGACTTAAAGAGAAAAGAGACCCAGTACTTC. This sequence encodes CASRDLKRKETQYF.